Following are 19 T cell receptor beta chains from one sample sequenced in a study of PD-1 blockade in classical Hodgkin lymphoma. Produced via immunoSEQ multiplex PCR; TCRdb's table is partial and in-frame only. Counted here are 15,000 to 20,000 clones, around 80% occurring once; the ten biggest clones make up roughly 22%. Specified time point: cycle 4 day 1 (C4D1), after less than 7 weeks of nivolumab. Every single patient, without exception, relapsed after autologous stem cell transplantation, and brentuximab vedotin exposure varied. The sequencing here drew on peripheral blood mononuclear cells (PBMCs), taken before the fourth cycle of nivolumab. These receptors were obtained from a human donor with classical Hodgkin lymphoma.

The sample holds one count of this clone. V and J are TRBV23-1 and TRBJ2-7; the D is unclear. TRBV23-1 is an ORF; its function is uncertain. The V gene lost 4 bases and the J gene lost 0 bases, with 13 bases spanning the gap. There are 15 residues in the CDR3. CDR3 in amino acids: CASSLWRRSSYEQYV. CDR3 nucleotide sequence: TGCGCCAGCAGTCTGTGGAGAAGGAGCTCCTACGAGCAGTACGTC.

The rearrangement uses TRBV7-9 and TRBJ2-5, with 7 bases that match TRBD2. The CDR3 runs to 11 residues. Germline-derived CDR1 and CDR2 are SEHNR and FQNEAQ (reference sequence). V trimming: 7 bases; J trimming: 9 bases; junction bases outside the gene matches: 5. The CDR3 DNA sequence: TGTGCCAGCAACCCCGCGGGGGCCCAGTACTTC. It specifies CASNPAGAQYF.

This clone was seen more than once but under ten times. The V gene is TRBV9, the J gene TRBJ1-4; tentatively, D is TRBD1 (5 bases). Germline CDR1 reads SGDLS; CDR2 reads YYNGEE. V was pared by 0 bases and J by 2 bases, with 8 bases between. The CDR3 is made up of 15 amino acids. In nucleotides, the CDR3 is TGTGCCAGCAGCGTAGCTGGGGGTACTAATGAAAAACTGTTTTTT. This encodes CASSVAGGTNEKLFF.

This chain joins TRBV30 and TRBJ2-2; possible D gene TRBD1, 5 bases. The V gene lost 0 bases and the J gene lost 3 bases, with 17 bases spanning the gap. The CDR3 totals 17 residues. From germline, CDR1 is GTSNPN and CDR2 SVGIG (reference sequence). CDR3 in amino acids: CAWSVPNPRADTGELFF. DNA for the CDR3: TGTGCCTGGAGTGTACCTAACCCCAGGGCGGACACCGGGGAGCTGTTTTTT.

The CDR3 DNA is TGCGCCAGCAGTGACAGTTGGACTGAAGCTTTCTTT. Translated: CASSDSWTEAFF. The J gene is TRBJ1-1, the V gene TRBV10-1; D gene unclear. CDR1 and CDR2 (germline): WNHNN, SYGVQD (reference sequence). Between the trimmed V and J ends, which lost 3 bases and 5 bases, there was a span of 7 bases. This CDR3 has 12 residues.

The V call is TRBV28, the J call TRBJ2-6, with 7 bases fitting TRBD1. Germline V lookup: CDR1 MDHEN, CDR2 SYDVKM. J was trimmed by 2 bases and V by 6 bases; bases with no gene match: 4. The CDR3 extends over 15 amino acids. The CDR3 loop reads CASSKTGAGANVLTF. The CDR3 DNA is TGTGCCAGCAGCAAAACAGGGGCTGGGGCCAACGTCCTGACTTTC. The complete variable domain, with remaining parts taken from reference TRBV28 and TRBJ2-6, reads DVKVTQSSRYLVKRTGEKVFLECVQDMDHENMFWYRQDPGLGLRLIYFSYDVKMKEKGDIPEGYSVSREKKERFSLILESASTNQTSMYLCASSKTGAGANVLTFGAGSRLTVL.

V gene TRBV11-2 combines with J gene TRBJ2-7; 9 positions match TRBD1. CDR3 length equals 14 residues. The germline V gene has CDR1 SGHAT and CDR2 FQNNGV. V shed 4 bases and J 3 bases; nucleotides not matched to a gene: 4. Here the CDR3 DNA reads TGTGCCAGCAGCTCCGGGACAGGGTTCTACGAGCAGTACGTC. Residues: CASSSGTGFYEQYV.

The chain is built from TRBV7-9 and TRBJ2-2; 10 nucleotides align to TRBD1. The germline gives CDR1 SEHNR, CDR2 FQNEAQ (reference sequence). This CDR3 contains 18 residues. V lost 1 base and J lost 5; bases outside the gene matches: 10. The chain's CDR3 is CASSLVRDRGVRTGELFF. CDR3 nucleotides: TGTGCCAGCAGCTTAGTTCGGGACAGGGGAGTAAGGACCGGGGAGCTGTTTTTT.

V and J are TRBV2 and TRBJ2-2, with 8 bases identical to TRBD1. V lost 6 bases and J lost 3; bases outside the gene matches: 3. Germline V CDR1 and CDR2: SNHLY, FYNNEI. The CDR3 has 14 residues. In DNA, the CDR3 is TGTGCCAGCAGCGCGGGACAGGACACCGGGGAGCTGTTTTTT. Translated, it gives CASSAGQDTGELFF.

This sequence joins TRBV28 and TRBJ1-6; no clear D gene. The CDR3 has 15 amino acids. Germline values: CDR1 MDHEN, CDR2 SYDVKM. The V gene lost 3 bases and the J gene lost 11 bases, with 17 bases spanning the gap. The CDR3 reads CASSFFPVSRPPLHF. In nucleotides, the CDR3 is TGTGCCAGCAGTTTTTTCCCTGTCTCCCGTCCACCCCTCCACTTT.

The V and J genes are TRBV19 and TRBJ1-2; D unresolved. V lost 1 base and J 2 bases, leaving 8 bases between the germline ends. Germline CDR1 reads LNHDA; CDR2 reads SQIVND (reference sequence). The CDR3 totals 14 residues. The DNA for the CDR3 is TGTGCCAGTAGTATAGTTGGAGCGAACTATGGCTACACCTTC. Translating it yields CASSIVGANYGYTF.

The rearrangement links TRBV6-1 to TRBJ2-1, with D possibly being TRBD1 or TRBD2 (5 bases each). V lost 7 bases, J lost 6 bases, and 10 bases lay in between. The CDR3 is 12 residues long. Germline CDR1 reads MNHNS; CDR2 reads SASEGT. CDR3 protein: CASIRGGNEQFF. The CDR3 coding sequence is TGTGCCAGCATTCGGGGCGGCAATGAGCAGTTCTTC.

This rearrangement joins TRBV19 to TRBJ1-5; no definite D call. The germline V gene has CDR1 LNHDA and CDR2 SQIVND (reference sequence). CDR3 length equals 12 residues. V gave up 3 bases and J gave up 11 bases, with 11 bases separating them. The CDR3 coding sequence is TGTGCCAGTAGTATTAGAGGTCGAGCCCAGCATTTT. Amino acids: CASSIRGRAQHF.

On this clone: Within the sample, other DNA sequences also encode this same CDR3. The chain employs TRBV9 and TRBJ1-3, with unresolved D. The CDR3 is 14 residues long. Germline V gene sequence: CDR1 SGDLS, CDR2 YYNGEE. Trimming removed 0 bases at V and 2 bases at J, with 6 bases between. The CDR3 here is CASSVGSAGNTIYF. The DNA of the CDR3 is TGTGCCAGCAGCGTAGGGTCAGCTGGAAACACCATATATTTT.

Turning to this clone: One junction end disagrees with the germline gene, perhaps due to a read error. This rearrangement joins TRBV7-7 to TRBJ2-3; a weak D match, TRBD2 (6 bases). This CDR3 has 13 amino acids. The germline CDR1 and CDR2 sequences are SSHAT and FNYEAQ (reference sequence). CDR3 in amino acids: CASSLADPDTQYF. The CDR3 DNA sequence: TGTGCTAGCAGCTTAGCGGACCCCGATACGCAGTATTTT.

As concerns this clone: At one end the junction does not follow the germline gene, possibly because of a read error. The gene calls are TRBV6-7 and TRBJ2-6; 7 nucleotides match TRBD2. TRBV6-7 is placed among ORFs of uncertain function. This CDR3 comprises 18 residues. The CDR3 coding sequence is TGTGCCAGCAGTGGGGGAGGGCGATTTACAAAGTCGGGCCAACGTCCTGATTTC. Translating it yields CASSGGGRFTKSGQRPDF.

This clone was detected only a few times. This rearrangement joins TRBV11-2 to TRBJ2-5; 10 bases agree with TRBD2. The germline CDR1 and CDR2 sequences are SGHAT and FQNNGV. V was pared by 5 bases and J by 5 bases, with 14 bases of the junction left unmatched. This CDR3 is built from 17 residues. CDR3 in DNA: TGTGCCAGCAGCCCCAGGGTCCTAGCGGGGGAACAGGAGACCCAGTACTTC. The encoded protein is CASSPRVLAGEQETQYF.

The chain links TRBV7-9 to TRBJ2-5; the match to TRBD1 covers 8 bases. This CDR3 is 14 amino acids long. CDR1 is SEHNR and CDR2 is FQNEAQ in the germline V gene (reference sequence). J was trimmed by 5 bases and V by 3 bases; bases with no gene match: 5. The CDR3 DNA reads TGTGCCAGCAGCTTCAGGGGGCTGCTGGAGACCCAGTACTTC. This encodes CASSFRGLLETQYF. Looking up the rest from reference TRBV7-9 and TRBJ2-5 gives the full variable domain: DTGVSQNPRHKITKRGQNVTFRCDPISEHNRLYWYRQTLGQGPEFLTYFQNEAQLEKSRLLSDRFSAERPKGSFSTLEIQRTEQGDSAMYLCASSFRGLLETQYFGPGTRLLVL.

The V call is TRBV28, the J call TRBJ1-5; weak D call: TRBD1 (6 bases). This CDR3 is 11 amino acids long. The germline V gene has CDR1 MDHEN and CDR2 SYDVKM. V shed 4 bases and J shed 11 bases, with 9 bases lying between them. The CDR3 DNA reads as TGTGCCAGCAGTTCAAGGGGGGCCCAGCATTTT. Protein sequence: CASSSRGAQHF.